In its sample, the clone carrying this T cell receptor (beta chain) was seen a few times. Its specificity is not known. Per the germline V gene, CDR1 is SGHRS and CDR2 is YFSETQ. Trimming took 2 bases from V and 4 from J; bases not matched to a gene: 6. The CDR3 has 15 amino acids. This sample is drawn from a study of T cells after yellow fever vaccination. The study, taken as a whole, reports: Clonotypes appearing in both CD4 and CD8 compartments existed, and their share was small. Contamination of FACS-sorted repertoires by abundant clonotypes from the bulk population could occur.

TCRdb reprocessed the 5' RACE reads with MiXCR, giving one entry per CDR3 protein. The table records hundreds of thousands of distinct CDR3 sequences, 3.6% of them present only once. Specimen: PBMCs, collected on the day of the yellow fever booster vaccination. This sequence joins TRBV5-1 and TRBJ2-1; 7 nucleotides match TRBD1. The origin of this receptor is a young man who received the YFV17D yellow fever vaccine. The CDR3 DNA reads TGCGCCAGCAGCTTATACAGGGGAAAATACAATGAGCAGTTCTTC. Amino acids: CASSLYRGKYNEQFF.